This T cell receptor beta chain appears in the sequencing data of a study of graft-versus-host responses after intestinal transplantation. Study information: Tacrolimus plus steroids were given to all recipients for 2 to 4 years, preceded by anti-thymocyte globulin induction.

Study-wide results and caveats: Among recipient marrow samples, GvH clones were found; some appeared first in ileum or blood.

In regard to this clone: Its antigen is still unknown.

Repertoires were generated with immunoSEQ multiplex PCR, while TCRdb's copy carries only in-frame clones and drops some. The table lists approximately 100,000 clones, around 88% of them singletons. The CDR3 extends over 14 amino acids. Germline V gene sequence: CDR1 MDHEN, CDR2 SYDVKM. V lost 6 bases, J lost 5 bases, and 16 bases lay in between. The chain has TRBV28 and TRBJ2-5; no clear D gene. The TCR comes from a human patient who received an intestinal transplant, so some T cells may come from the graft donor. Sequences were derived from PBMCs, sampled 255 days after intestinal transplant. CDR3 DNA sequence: TGTGCCAGCAGCGTGGGTACCTCCGTCGAGACCCAGTACTTC. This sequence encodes CASSVGTSVETQYF.